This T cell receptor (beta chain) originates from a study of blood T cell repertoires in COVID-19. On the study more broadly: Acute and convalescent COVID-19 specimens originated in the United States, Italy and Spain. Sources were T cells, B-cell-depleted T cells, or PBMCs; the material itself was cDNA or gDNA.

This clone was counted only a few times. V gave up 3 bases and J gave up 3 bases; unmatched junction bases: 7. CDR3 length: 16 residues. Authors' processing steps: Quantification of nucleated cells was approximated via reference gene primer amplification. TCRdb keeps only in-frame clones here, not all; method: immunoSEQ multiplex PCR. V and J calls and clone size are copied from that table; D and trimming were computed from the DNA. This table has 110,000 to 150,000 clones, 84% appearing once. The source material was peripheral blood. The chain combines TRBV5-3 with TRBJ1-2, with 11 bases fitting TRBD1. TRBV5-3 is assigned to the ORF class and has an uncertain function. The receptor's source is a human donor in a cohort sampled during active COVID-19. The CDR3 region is CARSSSDRGLDYGYTF. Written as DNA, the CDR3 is TGTGCCAGAAGCTCGTCGGACAGGGGGCTCGACTATGGCTACACCTTC.